This T cell receptor (beta chain) was sequenced in a study of esophageal squamous cell carcinoma under preoperative chemotherapy. This CDR3 has 14 residues. Germline V gives CDR1 SGHAT, CDR2 FQNNGV. TCRdb called the PCR reads again in MiXCR, with one record for every CDR3 protein. The data show some 30,000 distinct CDR3 sequences, 52% seen once. The time point: after preoperative PTX-NDP chemotherapy. The chain links TRBV11-2 to TRBJ2-3; TRBD2 matches 10 bases. With the DNA end fitting TRBJ2-7 better, the J assignment may be wrong. The sequence derives from a human donor with esophageal squamous cell carcinoma. The donor label of this sample is uncertain. This sample was obtained from a patient given preoperative chemotherapy. CDR3 DNA: TGTGCGAGGAGCGGGGGGGGTGACCAAGGGACGCAGTACTTC. Residues: CARSGGGDQGTQYF.